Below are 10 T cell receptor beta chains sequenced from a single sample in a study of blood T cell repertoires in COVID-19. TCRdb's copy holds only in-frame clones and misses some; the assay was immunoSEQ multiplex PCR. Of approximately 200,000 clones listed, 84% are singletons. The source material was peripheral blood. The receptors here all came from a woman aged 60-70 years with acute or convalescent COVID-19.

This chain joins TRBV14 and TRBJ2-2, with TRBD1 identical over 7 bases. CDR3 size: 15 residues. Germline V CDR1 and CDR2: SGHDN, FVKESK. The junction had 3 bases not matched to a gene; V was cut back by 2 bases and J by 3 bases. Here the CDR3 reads CASSQRQGDTGELFF. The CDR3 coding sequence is TGTGCCAGCAGCCAAAGACAGGGTGACACCGGGGAGCTGTTTTTT.

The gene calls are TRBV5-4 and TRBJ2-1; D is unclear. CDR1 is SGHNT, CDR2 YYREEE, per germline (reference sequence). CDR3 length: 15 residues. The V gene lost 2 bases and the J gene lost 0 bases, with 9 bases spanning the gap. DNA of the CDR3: TGTGCCAGCAGCTTAGCGAGATTCTCCTACAATGAGCAGTTCTTC. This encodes CASSLARFSYNEQFF.

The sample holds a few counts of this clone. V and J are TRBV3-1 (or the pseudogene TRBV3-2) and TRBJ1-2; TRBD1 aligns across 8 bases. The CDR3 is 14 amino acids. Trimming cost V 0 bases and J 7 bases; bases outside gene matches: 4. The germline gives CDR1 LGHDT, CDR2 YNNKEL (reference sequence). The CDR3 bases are TGTGCCAGCAGCCAAGATGTGCAGGGGGCTGGCTACACCTTC. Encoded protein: CASSQDVQGAGYTF.

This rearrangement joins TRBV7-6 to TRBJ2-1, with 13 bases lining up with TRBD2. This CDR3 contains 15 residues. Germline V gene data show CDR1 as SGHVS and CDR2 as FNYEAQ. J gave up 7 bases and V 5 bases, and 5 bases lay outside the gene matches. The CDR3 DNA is TGTGCCAGCAGCCAAACTAGCGGGGGGGCTAATGAGCAGTTCTTC. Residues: CASSQTSGGANEQFF.

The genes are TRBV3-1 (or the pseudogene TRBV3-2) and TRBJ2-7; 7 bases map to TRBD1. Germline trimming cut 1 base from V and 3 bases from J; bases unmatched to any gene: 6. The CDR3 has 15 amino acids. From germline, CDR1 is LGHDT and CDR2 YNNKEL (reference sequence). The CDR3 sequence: CASSQAPGQFYEQYF. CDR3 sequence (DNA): TGTGCCAGCAGCCAAGCACCGGGACAGTTCTACGAGCAGTACTTC.

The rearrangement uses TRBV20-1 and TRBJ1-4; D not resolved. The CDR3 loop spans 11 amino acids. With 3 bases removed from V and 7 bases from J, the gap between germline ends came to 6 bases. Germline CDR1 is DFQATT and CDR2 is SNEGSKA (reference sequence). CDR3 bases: TGCAGTGCTAGGTGGGCTGAAAAACTGTTTTTT. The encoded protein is CSARWAEKLFF.

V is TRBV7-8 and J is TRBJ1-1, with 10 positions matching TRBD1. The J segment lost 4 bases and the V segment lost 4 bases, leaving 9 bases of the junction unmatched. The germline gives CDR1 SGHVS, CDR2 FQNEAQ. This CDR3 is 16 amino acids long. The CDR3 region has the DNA TGTGCCAGCAGCTACCGACAGGGGGCCCGGGGCACTGAAGCTTTCTTT. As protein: CASSYRQGARGTEAFF.

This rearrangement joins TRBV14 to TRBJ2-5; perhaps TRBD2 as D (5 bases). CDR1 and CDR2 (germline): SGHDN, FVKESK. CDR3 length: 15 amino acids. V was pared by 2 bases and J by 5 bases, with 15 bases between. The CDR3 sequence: CASSQIVSSRETQYF. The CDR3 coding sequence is TGTGCCAGCAGCCAAATCGTTTCTAGCCGGGAGACCCAGTACTTC.

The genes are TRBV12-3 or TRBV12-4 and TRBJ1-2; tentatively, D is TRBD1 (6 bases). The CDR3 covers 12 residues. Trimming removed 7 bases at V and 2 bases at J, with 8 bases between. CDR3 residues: CASTGTNYGYTF. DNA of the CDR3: TGTGCCAGCACCGGGACAAACTATGGCTACACCTTC.

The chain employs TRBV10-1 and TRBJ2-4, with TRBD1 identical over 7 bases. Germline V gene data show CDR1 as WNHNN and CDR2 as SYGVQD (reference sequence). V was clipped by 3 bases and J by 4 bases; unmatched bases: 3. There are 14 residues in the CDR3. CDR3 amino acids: CASSEGTEKNIQYF. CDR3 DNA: TGCGCCAGCAGTGAAGGGACAGAGAAAAACATTCAGTACTTC.